Listed below are T cell receptor beta chains from one sample, sequenced in a study of shared clonotypes between healthy human individuals. Here immunoSEQ multiplex PCR was the method, and the copy in TCRdb shows in-frame clones only, minus some. The data hold about 490,000 clones, with more than 65% observed a single time. The sequencing sample was made of PBMCs. The receptors stem from a woman aged 40 to 50 in good health. Some clones in this sample may be carry-over from other donors' samples. The CDR3 runs from the conserved cysteine through the conserved F or W. Fields, in order: V gene, D gene, J gene, clone size, CDR3 DNA, CDR3 protein. A D gene is named only where the DNA matches it firmly. Only some rows state a clone size, as once, few, many or a class for expanded clones.

>TRBV5-4|NA|TRBJ2-5|once
TGTGCCAGCAGCCCGAGACCCCAAGAGACCCAGTACTTC
CASSPRPQETQYF
>TRBV4-1|NA|TRBJ1-4|NA
TGCGCCAGCAGCCAAGACCGATCAAATGAAAAACTGTTTTTT
CASSQDRSNEKLFF
>TRBV28|NA|TRBJ2-3|NA
TGTGCCAGCAGTTCTCCACGAGAGAGATACACAGATACGCAGTATTTT
CASSSPRERYTDTQYF
>TRBV25-1|NA|TRBJ2-1|NA
TGTGCCAGCATGGGAACGGGCGGGTACTCCTACAATGAGCAGTTCTTC
CASMGTGGYSYNEQFF
>TRBV9|NA|TRBJ2-1|NA
TGTGCCAGCAGCGTAGATGGTACCTACAATGAGCAGTTCTTC
CASSVDGTYNEQFF
>TRBV13|TRBD1|TRBJ2-1|NA
TGTGCCAGCAGCTTAAGGGGGCGACCCGAGCAGTTCTTC
CASSLRGRPEQFF
>TRBV6-1|NA|TRBJ1-1|NA
TGTGCCAGCAGGAGGGTATGGGACACTGAAGCTTTCTTT
CASRRVWDTEAFF
>TRBV27|TRBD1|TRBJ2-7|NA
TGTGCCAGCAGTCCGGACAGGGGAGGATACGAGCAGTACTTC
CASSPDRGGYEQYF
>TRBV9|NA|TRBJ2-7|NA
TGTGCCAGCAGCGTAGACCATTCCTACGAGCAGTACTTC
CASSVDHSYEQYF
>TRBV4-2|TRBD2|TRBJ2-1|many
TGTGCCAGCAGCCAAGACGGGCTAGCGGGAGGTCATGTCGATGAGCAGTTCTTC
CASSQDGLAGGHVDEQFF
>TRBV28|NA|TRBJ2-1|NA
TGTGCCAGCAGTTTATCCGGGAGCTACAATGAGCAGTTCTTC
CASSLSGSYNEQFF
>TRBV2|NA|TRBJ1-3|NA
TGTGCCAGCAGTGAGATTTACAGCTCTGGAAACACCATATATTTT
CASSEIYSSGNTIYF
>TRBV10-3|TRBD2|TRBJ2-1|NA
TGTGCCATCAGCCCTAGCGGGAGGTCCTACAATGAGCAGTTCTTC
CAISPSGRSYNEQFF
>TRBV28|NA|TRBJ2-4|NA
TGTGCCAGCAGTTCCCCCGGGCTCGACATTCAGTACTTC
CASSSPGLDIQYF
>TRBV9|NA|TRBJ1-4|NA
TGTGCCAGCAGCCAAACAGGGTCGAATGAAAAACTGTTTTTT
CASSQTGSNEKLFF
>TRBV5-3|NA|TRBJ2-5|NA
TGTGCCAGCAGCTTTGGGGGGGCTCCAGAGACCCAGTACTTC
CASSFGGAPETQYF
>TRBV5-1|NA|TRBJ2-7|NA
TGCGCCAGCAAGGGGGAGACATTCTACGAGCAGTACTTC
CASKGETFYEQYF
>TRBV7-3|NA|TRBJ1-2|once
TGTGCCAGCAGCTTAGAGGGTGATGGGTATGGCTACACCTTC
CASSLEGDGYGYTF
>TRBV11-3|NA|TRBJ2-2|NA
TGTGCCAGCAGCTTAGTGGGCGGCGACACCGGGGAGCTGTTTTTT
CASSLVGGDTGELFF
>TRBV6-1|NA|TRBJ1-5|NA
TGTGCCAGCAGTGAAGCAGGGGGGATATGGCCCCAGCATTTT
CASSEAGGIWPQHF
>TRBV7-3|NA|TRBJ1-1|once
TGTGCCAGCAGTGCGGCAGGGGTCGACACTGAAGCTTTCTTT
CASSAAGVDTEAFF
>TRBV7-9|NA|TRBJ2-1|once
TGTGCCAGCACCGGGGTTAGCTGGAGCTCCTACAATGAGCAGTTCTTC
CASTGVSWSSYNEQFF
>TRBV12-2|NA|TRBJ2-7|NA
TGTGCAAGTCGCTTAATATCTTGGCTAGCGGGACGGTACGAGCAGTACTTC
CASRLISWLAGRYEQYF
>TRBV4-1|TRBD1|TRBJ2-4|NA
TGCGCCAGCAGCCAAGCAATGGACAGGGTGAACATTCAGTACTTC
CASSQAMDRVNIQYF
>TRBV5-1|NA|TRBJ2-7|few
TGCGCCAGCAGCTTGGGGGGGTCTACGAACTACGAGCAGTACTTC
CASSLGGSTNYEQYF
>TRBV5-1|NA|TRBJ2-2|NA
TGCGCCAGCAGCCTGAGGGCACAGGCAAACACCGGGGAGCTGTTTTTT
CASSLRAQANTGELFF
>TRBV5-4|TRBD1|TRBJ2-7|NA
TGTGCCAGCAGCTCACGGACAGGGTCTCCCAGCGAGCAGTACTTC
CASSSRTGSPSEQYF
>TRBV7-9|NA|TRBJ2-7|NA
TGTGCCAGCAGCCACCCCGCCCTCTACGAGCAGTACTTC
CASSHPALYEQYF
>TRBV7-7|NA|TRBJ2-2|few
TGTGCTGGGGCAGCAGAATTCGGGGAGCTGTTTTTT
CAGAAEFGELFF
>TRBV6-4|NA|TRBJ2-7|many
TGTGCCAGCAGTGTCAAAGCAGGGGCTAGTTCCTACGAGCAGTACTTC
CASSVKAGASSYEQYF
>TRBV9|NA|TRBJ2-7|NA
TGTGCCAGCAGCGTAGACGGGAGTGGCTCCTACGAGCAGTACTTC
CASSVDGSGSYEQYF
>TRBV2|NA|TRBJ2-1|NA
TGTGCCAGCAGCCCATTACTTAGCTCCTACAATGAGCAGTTCTTC
CASSPLLSSYNEQFF
>TRBV7-9|TRBD2|TRBJ2-1|many
TGTGCCAGCAGCCGCGGGACTAGCGGGAGCGATGAGCAGTTCTTC
CASSRGTSGSDEQFF
>TRBV6-5|NA|TRBJ1-3|NA
TGTGCCAGCAGTTACGGAGGGGTGGCAGGAAACACCATATATTTT
CASSYGGVAGNTIYF
>TRBV7-9|NA|TRBJ2-7|NA
TGTGCCAGCAGCTCACACGGAGGTACCTACGAGCAGTACTTC
CASSSHGGTYEQYF
>TRBV5-1|NA|TRBJ2-7|NA
TGCGCCAGCAGCTTGGATAGACGGAGCTACGAGCAGTACTTC
CASSLDRRSYEQYF
>TRBV6-5|NA|TRBJ1-4|NA
TGTGCCAGCACAAACAGGCCCAATGAAAAACTGTTTTTT
CASTNRPNEKLFF
>TRBV2|TRBD1|TRBJ2-7|NA
TGTGCCAGCAGTCTAGGGGGCAAGCAGTACTTC
CASSLGGKQYF
>TRBV30|NA|TRBJ1-1|NA
TGTGCCTGGAGTGTTGGGGTATTGGCTGAAGCTTTCTTT
CAWSVGVLAEAFF
>TRBV10-2|NA|TRBJ2-1|NA
TGCGCCAGCGGAGCCCCCGACCGGGGGGAGCAGTTCTTC
CASGAPDRGEQFF
>TRBV5-5|NA|TRBJ2-7|once
TGTGCCAGCAGCTTGGCCCGGACCCGAACCTACGAGCAGTACTTC
CASSLARTRTYEQYF
>TRBV5-6|TRBD1|TRBJ2-5|NA
TGTGCCAGCAGCTCCAACAGGGGGCACCGAGAGACCCAGCACTTC
CASSSNRGHRETQHF
>TRBV30|TRBD1|TRBJ1-2|NA
TGTGCCTGGAGTCCTGGGACAGGGACGACCCATGGCTACACCTTC
CAWSPGTGTTHGYTF
>TRBV11-2|TRBD1|TRBJ2-7|many
TGTGCCAGCAGCCGGGACAGGGGCGCCTACGAGCAGTACTTC
CASSRDRGAYEQYF
>TRBV5-4|NA|TRBJ2-1|NA
TGTGCCAGCAGCAAAGCGGGACAGTCAACATACAATGAGCAGTTCTTC
CASSKAGQSTYNEQFF
>TRBV7-9|NA|TRBJ2-7|NA
TGTGCCAGCAGCCCACGGGACACAAACTACGAGCAGTACTTC
CASSPRDTNYEQYF
>TRBV19|NA|TRBJ1-5|once
TGTGCCAGTAGTATAGAGGGGGCAGTCAAACATCAGCCCCAGCATTTT
CASSIEGAVKHQPQHF
>TRBV5-4|TRBD1|TRBJ1-2|few
TGTGCCAGCAGCTTTGACAGGGAGGAAGGCTACACCTTC
CASSFDREEGYTF
>TRBV11-2|NA|TRBJ2-7|NA
TGTGCCAGCAACCATTCGACGGAGACCTGGCCCCATCCGTACTTC
CASNHSTETWPHPYF
>TRBV7-2|TRBD1|TRBJ2-7|NA
TGTGCCAGCAGCCCCGACAGGGTGATAACCTACGAGCAGTACTTC
CASSPDRVITYEQYF
>TRBV7-2|NA|TRBJ2-6|NA
TGTGCCAGCAGCTTAGTTGGGGGAACTGGGGCCAACGTCCTGACTTTC
CASSLVGGTGANVLTF
>TRBV28|NA|TRBJ2-3|NA
TGTGCCAGCAGTTTGTTGGATACGCAGTATTTT
CASSLLDTQYF
>TRBV30|TRBD1|TRBJ1-1|NA
TGTGCCTGGAGTACACAGGGGGAAGCTTTCTTT
CAWSTQGEAFF
>TRBV18|NA|TRBJ1-1|NA
TGTGCCAGCTCGCCCAAACCGGCGGGGAACACTGAAGCTTTCTTT
CASSPKPAGNTEAFF
>TRBV28|NA|TRBJ1-5|NA
TGTGCCAGCAGTTACCCCGACAGGACTTCGAATCAGCCCCAGCATTTT
CASSYPDRTSNQPQHF
>TRBV6-5|TRBD1|TRBJ2-5|few
TGTGCCAGCCGGGCAGGGGGCGTTCCAGAGACCCAGTACTTC
CASRAGGVPETQYF
>TRBV30|TRBD1|TRBJ1-2|NA
TGCGCCTGGACCCGGACAGGGGGCTACTATGGCTACACCTTC
CAWTRTGGYYGYTF
>TRBV10-3|TRBD2|TRBJ2-1|NA
TGTGCCATCAGTGGGACTAGCGGTACCTACAATGAGCAGTTCTTC
CAISGTSGTYNEQFF
>TRBV29-1|NA|TRBJ2-5|few
TGCAGCGTGGGGACTTCTCCGGGTGAGACCCAGTACTTC
CSVGTSPGETQYF
>TRBV11-2|NA|TRBJ2-4|NA
TGTGCCAGCAGCTTAGAGCGATCCATTCAGTACTTC
CASSLERSIQYF